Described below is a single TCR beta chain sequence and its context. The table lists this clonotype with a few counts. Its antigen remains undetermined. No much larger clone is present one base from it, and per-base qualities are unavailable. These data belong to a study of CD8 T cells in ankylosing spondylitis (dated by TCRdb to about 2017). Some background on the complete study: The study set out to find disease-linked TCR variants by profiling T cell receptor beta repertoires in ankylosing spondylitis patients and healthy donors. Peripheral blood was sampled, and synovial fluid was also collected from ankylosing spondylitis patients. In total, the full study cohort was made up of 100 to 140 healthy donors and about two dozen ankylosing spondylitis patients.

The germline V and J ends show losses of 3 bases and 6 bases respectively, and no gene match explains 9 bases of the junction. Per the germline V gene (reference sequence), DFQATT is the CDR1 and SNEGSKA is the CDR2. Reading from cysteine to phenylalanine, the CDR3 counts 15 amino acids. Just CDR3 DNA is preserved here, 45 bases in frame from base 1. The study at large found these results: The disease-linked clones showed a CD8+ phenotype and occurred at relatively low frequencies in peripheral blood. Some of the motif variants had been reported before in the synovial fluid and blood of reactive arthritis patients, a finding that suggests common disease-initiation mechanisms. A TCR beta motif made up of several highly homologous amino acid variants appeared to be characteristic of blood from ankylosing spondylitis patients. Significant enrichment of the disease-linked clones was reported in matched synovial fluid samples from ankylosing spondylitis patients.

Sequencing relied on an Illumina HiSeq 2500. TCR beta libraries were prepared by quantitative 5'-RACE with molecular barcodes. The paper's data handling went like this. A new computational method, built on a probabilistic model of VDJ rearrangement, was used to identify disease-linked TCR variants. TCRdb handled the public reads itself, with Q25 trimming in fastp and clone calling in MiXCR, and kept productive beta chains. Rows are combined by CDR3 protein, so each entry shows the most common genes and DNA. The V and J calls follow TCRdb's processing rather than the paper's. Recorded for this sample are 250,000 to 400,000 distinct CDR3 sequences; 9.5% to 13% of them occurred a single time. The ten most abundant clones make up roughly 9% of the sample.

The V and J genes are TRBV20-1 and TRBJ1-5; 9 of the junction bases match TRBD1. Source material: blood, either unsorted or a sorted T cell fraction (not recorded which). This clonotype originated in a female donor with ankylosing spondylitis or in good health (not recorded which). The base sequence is TGCAGTGCTAGCCTTCGGGACAGGGATATTCAGCCCCAGCATTTT. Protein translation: CSASLRDRDIQPQHF.